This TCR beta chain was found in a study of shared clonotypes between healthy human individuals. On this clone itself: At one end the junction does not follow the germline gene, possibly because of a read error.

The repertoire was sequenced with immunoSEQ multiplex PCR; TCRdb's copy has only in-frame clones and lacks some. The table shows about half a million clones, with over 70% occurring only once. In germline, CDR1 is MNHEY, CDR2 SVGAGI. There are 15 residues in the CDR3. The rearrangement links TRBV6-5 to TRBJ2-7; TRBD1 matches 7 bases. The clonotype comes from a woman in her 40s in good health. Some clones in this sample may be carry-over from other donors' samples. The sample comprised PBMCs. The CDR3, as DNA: TGTGCCAGCAGATACTCCCCCGACAGGGTCTACGAGCAGTACTTC. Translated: CASRYSPDRVYEQYF.